Described below is a single T cell receptor (beta chain) sequence and its context. Germline CDR1 is SGDLS and CDR2 is YYNGEE. The trim removed 4 bases at V and 8 bases at J, leaving 8 bases unmatched. The CDR3 totals 15 residues. Assay: immunoSEQ multiplex PCR; the TCRdb copy retains only in-frame clones and omits some. The top ten clones hold around 3.5% of a sample with fewer than 150,000 clones, 70% to 90% of them seen once. These data originate in a study of blood T cell repertoires in COVID-19. On the study more broadly: Samples taken during acute and convalescent COVID-19 were collected in the United States, Italy and Spain.

This chain uses TRBV9 with TRBJ2-1; 11 positions agree with TRBD2. The material sequenced was peripheral blood. This receptor was obtained from a man aged 35 to 55 with acute or convalescent COVID-19. The CDR3 DNA follows: TGTGCCAGCAGCTCTATAGCGGGGGGGCTCGATGAGCAGTTCTTC. Its protein is CASSSIAGGLDEQFF.